This is a list of T cell receptor beta chains from one sample in a study of blood T cell repertoires in COVID-19. Clones were read by immunoSEQ multiplex PCR, and TCRdb kept only the in-frame ones, dropping some. The data contain 390,000 or so clones, about 87% of them singletons. Sequenced sample: peripheral blood. These receptors were collected from a woman in her twenties or thirties with COVID-19, enrolled during active disease. The CDR3 runs from the conserved cysteine through the conserved F or W. Fields, in order: CDR3 DNA, CDR3 protein, J gene, D gene, clone size, V gene. D genes are given only for firm matches. Clone size is stated in some rows and not others, as once, few, many or a class when expanded.

CDR3nt: TGTGCCAGCACCCCGGGACTAGCGGGAGGATACGAGCAGTACTTC
CDR3aa: CASTPGLAGGYEQYF
j_gene: TRBJ2-7
d_gene: TRBD2
abundance: .
v_gene: TRBV6-5

CDR3nt: TGTGCCGTAAACAGGGGGACTAGCGGGAGCAAAGAGCAGTTCTTC
CDR3aa: CAVNRGTSGSKEQFF
j_gene: TRBJ2-1
d_gene: TRBD2
abundance: .
v_gene: TRBV19

CDR3nt: TGCGCCAGCAGCTTCGGACTAGCGGGAGGGAGTAACGAGCAGTACTTC
CDR3aa: CASSFGLAGGSNEQYF
j_gene: TRBJ2-7
d_gene: TRBD2
abundance: .
v_gene: TRBV5-1

CDR3nt: TGTGCCAGTAGCCACGGGACTAGCTCGTTAGGCACCTACAATGAGCAGTTCTTC
CDR3aa: CASSHGTSSLGTYNEQFF
j_gene: TRBJ2-1
d_gene: TRBD2
abundance: .
v_gene: TRBV19

CDR3nt: TGCAGTGCTAATCGGGGTCAGCCCCAGCATTTT
CDR3aa: CSANRGQPQHF
j_gene: TRBJ1-5
d_gene: .
abundance: .
v_gene: TRBV20-1

CDR3nt: TGTGCCACCAGCGGAGGAGCTACCTACGAGCAGTACTTC
CDR3aa: CATSGGATYEQYF
j_gene: TRBJ2-7
d_gene: .
abundance: .
v_gene: TRBV15

CDR3nt: TGTGCCAGCAGTCGAATTACAGGGGGGTTGGTCTACGAGCAGTACTTC
CDR3aa: CASSRITGGLVYEQYF
j_gene: TRBJ2-7
d_gene: TRBD1
abundance: .
v_gene: TRBV28

CDR3nt: TGTGCCAGCAGTCCGACAGGGCTTAGCAATCAGCCCCAGCATTTT
CDR3aa: CASSPTGLSNQPQHF
j_gene: TRBJ1-5
d_gene: TRBD1
abundance: .
v_gene: TRBV2

CDR3nt: TGTGCCAGCAGCAAAACCCCTCGACAGGGGATGAACACTGAAGCTTTCTTT
CDR3aa: CASSKTPRQGMNTEAFF
j_gene: TRBJ1-1
d_gene: .
abundance: .
v_gene: TRBV21-1

CDR3nt: TGCGCCAGCAGCTTGGGGCATGGGGCCAACGTCCTGACTTTC
CDR3aa: CASSLGHGANVLTF
j_gene: TRBJ2-6
d_gene: .
abundance: .
v_gene: TRBV5-1

CDR3nt: TGCGCCAGCAGCCCGAATAATGGGGGGTACCAAGAGACCCAGTACTTC
CDR3aa: CASSPNNGGYQETQYF
j_gene: TRBJ2-5
d_gene: .
abundance: .
v_gene: TRBV5-1

CDR3nt: TGTGCCAGCAGTCCTCCAAAACTAGCGGGAGGCTACAATGAGCAGTTCTTC
CDR3aa: CASSPPKLAGGYNEQFF
j_gene: TRBJ2-1
d_gene: TRBD2
abundance: .
v_gene: TRBV28

CDR3nt: TGCGCCAGCAGCCCAGGGGGGAGCAATCAGCCCCAGCATTTT
CDR3aa: CASSPGGSNQPQHF
j_gene: TRBJ1-5
d_gene: TRBD1
abundance: .
v_gene: TRBV4-1

CDR3nt: TGTGCCAGTAGGGGGGGGCCGCTAGCGGAAGACCAAGAGACCCAGTACTTC
CDR3aa: CASRGGPLAEDQETQYF
j_gene: TRBJ2-5
d_gene: .
abundance: .
v_gene: TRBV19

CDR3nt: TGTGCCATCAGTTCGGGACAGGGGATTTTCTACGAGCAGTACTTC
CDR3aa: CAISSGQGIFYEQYF
j_gene: TRBJ2-7
d_gene: TRBD1
abundance: .
v_gene: TRBV10-3

CDR3nt: TGTGCCAGTAGTATCCCAGGTGATAGCAATCAGCCCCAGCATTTT
CDR3aa: CASSIPGDSNQPQHF
j_gene: TRBJ1-5
d_gene: .
abundance: few
v_gene: TRBV19

CDR3nt: TGTGCCTGGAGCGCGGGACTCTACAATGAGCAGTTCTTC
CDR3aa: CAWSAGLYNEQFF
j_gene: TRBJ2-1
d_gene: .
abundance: .
v_gene: TRBV30

CDR3nt: TGTGCCATCTCCAGGGAATACACCATATATTTT
CDR3aa: CAISREYTIYF
j_gene: TRBJ1-3
d_gene: .
abundance: .
v_gene: TRBV10-3

CDR3nt: TGTGCCAGCAGAGAAGTGGGACAGCTCACAGATACGCAGTATTTT
CDR3aa: CASREVGQLTDTQYF
j_gene: TRBJ2-3
d_gene: TRBD1
abundance: .
v_gene: TRBV6-1

CDR3nt: TGTGCCAGCAGCACAGACCTCTCCTACGAGCAGTACTTC
CDR3aa: CASSTDLSYEQYF
j_gene: TRBJ2-7
d_gene: .
abundance: .
v_gene: TRBV7-8

CDR3nt: TGTGCCAGCAGTGCTTACAGCTACGAGCAGTACTTC
CDR3aa: CASSAYSYEQYF
j_gene: TRBJ2-7
d_gene: .
abundance: .
v_gene: TRBV2

CDR3nt: TGTGCCAGCAGTGCCTCGGGAGGGACCTACAATGAGCAGTTCTTC
CDR3aa: CASSASGGTYNEQFF
j_gene: TRBJ2-1
d_gene: TRBD2
abundance: .
v_gene: TRBV28

CDR3nt: TGTGCCAGCAGTGAATTTTGGGAGAATGAGCAGTTCTTC
CDR3aa: CASSEFWENEQFF
j_gene: TRBJ2-1
d_gene: .
abundance: once
v_gene: TRBV6-1

CDR3nt: TGCGCCAGCAGTGAGTTAGCGGGAAACTACAATGAGCAGTTCTTC
CDR3aa: CASSELAGNYNEQFF
j_gene: TRBJ2-1
d_gene: TRBD2
abundance: .
v_gene: TRBV10-1

CDR3nt: TGTGCCAGCAGCCAAAAGGGGGCTTCAGGGCAGCCCCAGCATTTT
CDR3aa: CASSQKGASGQPQHF
j_gene: TRBJ1-5
d_gene: TRBD1
abundance: .
v_gene: TRBV9

CDR3nt: TGTGCCAGCAGCCACGGGACATCTTCTTCGTGGGAGCAGTACTTC
CDR3aa: CASSHGTSSSWEQYF
j_gene: TRBJ2-7
d_gene: .
abundance: once
v_gene: TRBV4-2

CDR3nt: TGTGCCAGCAGCTTGGGTAATAGCGGGAGGATCTACGAGCAGTACTTC
CDR3aa: CASSLGNSGRIYEQYF
j_gene: TRBJ2-7
d_gene: TRBD2
abundance: .
v_gene: TRBV5-4

CDR3nt: TGTGCCAGTAGTACAGGGGAGGGTGAAAAACTGTTTTTT
CDR3aa: CASSTGEGEKLFF
j_gene: TRBJ1-4
d_gene: .
abundance: .
v_gene: TRBV19

CDR3nt: TGTGCCTGGAGTGGACAGGCATCTGGTAACACCATATATTTT
CDR3aa: CAWSGQASGNTIYF
j_gene: TRBJ1-3
d_gene: .
abundance: .
v_gene: TRBV30

CDR3nt: TGCGCCAGCAGCTTAACTAGCGGGAGTTCCTACAATGAGCAGTTCTTC
CDR3aa: CASSLTSGSSYNEQFF
j_gene: TRBJ2-1
d_gene: TRBD2
abundance: .
v_gene: TRBV5-1

CDR3nt: TGTGCCAGCAGTGAAGGCGGGACTAGCGTGTACGAGCAGTACTTC
CDR3aa: CASSEGGTSVYEQYF
j_gene: TRBJ2-7
d_gene: TRBD2
abundance: .
v_gene: TRBV2

CDR3nt: TGTGCCAGCAGCCAAGATAGGAGGGATAGGGTCGGGGAGCTGTTTTTT
CDR3aa: CASSQDRRDRVGELFF
j_gene: TRBJ2-2
d_gene: .
abundance: .
v_gene: TRBV4-2

CDR3nt: TGTGCCAGCAGCTTGTGGGGACTAGCCCGGCAAGAGACCCAGTACTTC
CDR3aa: CASSLWGLARQETQYF
j_gene: TRBJ2-5
d_gene: TRBD2
abundance: .
v_gene: TRBV7-8

CDR3nt: TGTGCCAGCAGCTTCCGACAGGTCACAGATACGCAGTATTTT
CDR3aa: CASSFRQVTDTQYF
j_gene: TRBJ2-3
d_gene: .
abundance: .
v_gene: TRBV11-1

CDR3nt: TGTGCCAGTTCACTAGATACGCAGTATTTT
CDR3aa: CASSLDTQYF
j_gene: TRBJ2-3
d_gene: .
abundance: .
v_gene: TRBV25-1

CDR3nt: TGCGCCAGCAGCACAACGGGAACCCTCACCGGGACTGGATACGAGCAGTACTTC
CDR3aa: CASSTTGTLTGTGYEQYF
j_gene: TRBJ2-7
d_gene: .
abundance: few
v_gene: TRBV4-1

CDR3nt: TGTGCCAGCAGCCCGAGCGGCGGGAGGGCGGTCGGGGAGCTGTTTTTT
CDR3aa: CASSPSGGRAVGELFF
j_gene: TRBJ2-2
d_gene: TRBD2
abundance: .
v_gene: TRBV14

CDR3nt: TGTGCCAGCAGTTTCGGTTACAGAAACACTGAAGCTTTCTTT
CDR3aa: CASSFGYRNTEAFF
j_gene: TRBJ1-1
d_gene: .
abundance: once
v_gene: TRBV27

CDR3nt: TGCGCCAGCAGCGGAGGGGACAGGGCCGAGCAGTACTTC
CDR3aa: CASSGGDRAEQYF
j_gene: TRBJ2-7
d_gene: TRBD1
abundance: once
v_gene: TRBV5-1

CDR3nt: TGTGCCAGCAGCCCTCGGACTAGCGGGGAATCCTACGAGCAGTACTTC
CDR3aa: CASSPRTSGESYEQYF
j_gene: TRBJ2-7
d_gene: TRBD2
abundance: once
v_gene: TRBV7-8

CDR3nt: TGTGCCAGCAGCTTCTGGTGGGGCAGAGGTAATGAAAAACTGTTTTTT
CDR3aa: CASSFWWGRGNEKLFF
j_gene: TRBJ1-4
d_gene: .
abundance: once
v_gene: TRBV5-5

CDR3nt: TGCGCCAGCAGCTTGGCCACGGGACAGGGGATTATGCAGTACTTC
CDR3aa: CASSLATGQGIMQYF
j_gene: TRBJ2-7
d_gene: TRBD1
abundance: .
v_gene: TRBV5-1